This T cell receptor (beta chain) derives from a study of naive and memory T cell subsets. The study, taken as a whole, reports: Each distinct alpha or beta sequence counts as one clonotype.

CMV status came from CD4+ T cell IFNgamma after overnight CMV lysate stimulation of fresh PBMCs. Germline V gene sequence: CDR1 MNHEY, CDR2 SVGEGT. V lost 5 bases, J lost 5 bases, and 10 bases stayed unmatched. This CDR3 region has 15 residues. The beta constant-region primer was an equimolar mix of two oligonucleotides covering TRBC1 and TRBC2. Nested alpha and beta constant-region primers with the SP2 primer drove four PCR rounds on ligated cDNA. One entry per CDR3 protein results from TCRdb running MiXCR on the UMI-ligation and nested PCR reads. The sample carries 120,000 to 150,000 distinct CDR3 sequences, about a sixth recorded once. Worth noting for this clonotype: The antigen is unknown.

The sequencing sample was made of naive CD4+ T cells from blood. The source is a human donor in good health. This rearrangement joins TRBV6-2 or TRBV6-3 to TRBJ2-5, with TRBD1 identical over 8 bases. The CDR3 loop is CASSPQAGGVETQYF. The CDR3 nucleotides are TGTGCCAGCAGTCCCCAGGCAGGGGGCGTTGAGACCCAGTACTTC.